These T cell receptor beta chains were read from a single sample in a study of blood T cell repertoires in COVID-19. Only in-frame clones appear in the TCRdb table, and some are missing; sequencing was by immunoSEQ multiplex PCR. The sample holds approximately 59,000 clones, approximately 83% seen once. Sequenced input: peripheral blood. These receptors came from an elderly woman with acute or convalescent COVID-19. Each CDR3 is given with its conserved first and last residue. Fields, in order: J gene, clone size, D gene, V gene, CDR3 protein, CDR3 DNA. A D gene is named only where the DNA matches it firmly. Expanded clones are given a class, and other clones once, few, many or no size at all.

J: TRBJ2-5
size: .
D: TRBD1
V: TRBV7-6
CDR3: CASKPGQGAATQYF
DNA: TGTGCCAGCAAGCCGGGACAGGGGGCTGCGACCCAGTACTTC

J: TRBJ1-3
size: once
D: .
V: TRBV2
CDR3: CASSENGISGNTIYF
DNA: TGTGCCAGCAGTGAGAACGGGATCTCTGGAAACACCATATATTTT

J: TRBJ1-2
size: once
D: TRBD1
V: TRBV2
CDR3: CASSPKGGRTGNGYTF
DNA: TGTGCCAGCAGTCCGAAAGGGGGGCGGACAGGGAATGGCTACACCTTC

J: TRBJ1-4
size: .
D: .
V: TRBV30
CDR3: CAWSARVGEKLFF
DNA: TGTGCCTGGAGTGCCAGGGTTGGGGAAAAACTGTTTTTT

J: TRBJ2-2
size: once
D: .
V: TRBV5-1
CDR3: CASSLAGQNTGELFF
DNA: TGCGCCAGCAGCTTGGCAGGACAAAACACCGGGGAGCTGTTTTTT

J: TRBJ1-5
size: .
D: .
V: TRBV28
CDR3: CASSLRGFNQPQHF
DNA: TGTGCCAGCAGTCTTAGGGGATTCAATCAGCCCCAGCATTTT

J: TRBJ1-4
size: .
D: .
V: TRBV7-9
CDR3: CASSLGQGGEKLFF
DNA: TGTGCCAGCAGCTTAGGGCAGGGAGGTGAAAAACTGTTTTTT

J: TRBJ2-2
size: .
D: .
V: TRBV5-5
CDR3: CASSLLQAGELFF
DNA: TGTGCCAGCAGCTTGTTACAGGCCGGGGAGCTGTTTTTT

J: TRBJ1-3
size: .
D: .
V: TRBV27
CDR3: CASSFPGYSSGNTIYF
DNA: TGTGCCAGCAGTTTCCCGGGGTATAGCTCTGGAAACACCATATATTTT

J: TRBJ2-2
size: .
D: TRBD2
V: TRBV10-1
CDR3: CASSEKRGVASTGELFF
DNA: TGCGCCAGCAGTGAAAAGCGGGGGGTTGCGAGCACCGGGGAGCTGTTTTTT

J: TRBJ2-2
size: .
D: TRBD2
V: TRBV7-8
CDR3: CAAGGLADLGELFF
DNA: TGTGCTGCGGGGGGACTAGCGGATTTGGGGGAGCTGTTTTTT

J: TRBJ2-2
size: .
D: TRBD1
V: TRBV5-4
CDR3: CASSLLGQGKRGTGELFF
DNA: TGTGCCAGCAGCTTGTTGGGACAGGGGAAAAGGGGAACCGGGGAGCTGTTTTTT

J: TRBJ2-7
size: .
D: TRBD2
V: TRBV6-5
CDR3: CASSRLAGSYEQYF
DNA: TGTGCCAGCAGTCGACTAGCGGGTAGTTACGAGCAGTACTTC

J: TRBJ1-1
size: .
D: .
V: TRBV3-1/TRBV3-2
CDR3: CASSQEWEGRTEAFF
DNA: TGTGCCAGCAGCCAAGAATGGGAGGGACGCACTGAAGCTTTCTTT

J: TRBJ1-2
size: .
D: .
V: TRBV3-1/TRBV3-2
CDR3: CASSPDSSIYGYTF
DNA: TGTGCCAGCAGTCCGGACAGTTCTATCTATGGCTACACCTTC

J: TRBJ2-3
size: few
D: .
V: TRBV5-1
CDR3: CASSQGGGEADTQYF
DNA: TGCGCCAGCAGTCAAGGAGGGGGCGAGGCAGATACGCAGTATTTT

J: TRBJ2-7
size: once
D: .
V: TRBV4-1
CDR3: CASSQDPGLASYEQYF
DNA: TGCGCCAGCAGCCAAGATCCCGGACTGGCCTCCTACGAGCAGTACTTC

J: TRBJ2-5
size: .
D: .
V: TRBV9
CDR3: CASSLSDWWGETQYF
DNA: TGTGCCAGCAGCCTCTCGGACTGGTGGGGAGAGACCCAGTACTTC

J: TRBJ2-3
size: once
D: TRBD2
V: TRBV5-1
CDR3: CASSFYQTSATSTDTQYF
DNA: TGCGCCAGCAGCTTTTACCAGACTAGCGCCACTAGCACAGATACGCAGTATTTT

J: TRBJ1-2
size: .
D: TRBD1
V: TRBV29-1
CDR3: CSVRGRGQDYGYTF
DNA: TGCAGCGTCCGGGGCAGGGGGCAGGACTATGGCTACACCTTC

J: TRBJ1-2
size: once
D: TRBD1
V: TRBV7-2
CDR3: CASSPRTGGPYGYTF
DNA: TGTGCCAGCAGCCCCCGGACAGGGGGCCCCTATGGCTACACCTTC

J: TRBJ2-3
size: .
D: .
V: TRBV6-4
CDR3: CASSDSQLDTQYF
DNA: TGTGCCAGCAGTGACTCTCAGTTAGATACGCAGTATTTT

J: TRBJ1-2
size: .
D: .
V: TRBV19
CDR3: CASRIAGTKDGYTF
DNA: TGTGCCAGTAGGATTGCAGGGACAAAGGATGGCTACACCTTC

J: TRBJ2-1
size: .
D: .
V: TRBV28
CDR3: CASSTGNYNEQFF
DNA: TGTGCCAGCAGTACAGGGAACTACAATGAGCAGTTCTTC

J: TRBJ1-1
size: few
D: .
V: TRBV30
CDR3: CAWSGTAREAFF
DNA: TGTGCCTGGAGTGGGACAGCGAGAGAAGCTTTCTTT

J: TRBJ1-3
size: .
D: TRBD1
V: TRBV2
CDR3: CASSRGTGSSGNTIYF
DNA: TGTGCCAGCAGTCGGGGGACAGGGAGCTCTGGAAACACCATATATTTT

J: TRBJ2-1
size: .
D: TRBD2
V: TRBV3-1/TRBV3-2
CDR3: CASSHLTSGPYNEQFF
DNA: TGTGCCAGCAGCCACCTGACTAGCGGACCCTACAATGAGCAGTTCTTC

J: TRBJ2-3
size: .
D: .
V: TRBV5-1
CDR3: CASSPGSTDTQYF
DNA: TGCGCCAGCAGCCCAGGGAGCACAGATACGCAGTATTTT

J: TRBJ2-6
size: .
D: .
V: TRBV19
CDR3: CASSTSSSGANVLTF
DNA: TGTGCCAGTAGTACCTCTTCCTCTGGGGCCAACGTCCTGACTTTC

J: TRBJ2-7
size: .
D: .
V: TRBV6-6
CDR3: CASNNGYEQYF
DNA: TGTGCCAGTAACAACGGGTACGAGCAGTACTTC

J: TRBJ1-1
size: .
D: TRBD1
V: TRBV6-5
CDR3: CASRGQGVGDTEAFF
DNA: TGTGCCAGCAGGGGACAGGGGGTAGGGGACACTGAAGCTTTCTTT

J: TRBJ1-4
size: .
D: .
V: TRBV24-1
CDR3: CATSVRRGNEKLFF
DNA: TGTGCCACCAGTGTCCGCAGGGGTAATGAAAAACTGTTTTTT

J: TRBJ1-1
size: .
D: .
V: TRBV18
CDR3: CASSPGTEAFF
DNA: TGTGCCAGCTCACCCGGGACTGAAGCTTTCTTT

J: TRBJ2-6
size: .
D: .
V: TRBV11-2
CDR3: CASTLSGANVLTF
DNA: TGTGCCAGCACCCTCTCTGGGGCCAACGTCCTGACTTTC

J: TRBJ2-5
size: .
D: TRBD1
V: TRBV7-9
CDR3: CASSLIEGARETQYF
DNA: TGTGCCAGCAGCTTAATCGAGGGGGCCCGGGAGACCCAGTACTTC

J: TRBJ1-5
size: .
D: TRBD1
V: TRBV2
CDR3: CASRADRGDNQPQHF
DNA: TGTGCCAGCAGAGCTGACAGGGGCGACAATCAGCCCCAGCATTTT

J: TRBJ1-2
size: .
D: .
V: TRBV3-1/TRBV3-2
CDR3: CASSPGRGDYGYTF
DNA: TGTGCCAGCAGTCCAGGGAGGGGAGACTATGGCTACACCTTC

J: TRBJ1-1
size: few
D: .
V: TRBV19
CDR3: CASSAGTEAFF
DNA: TGTGCCAGTAGTGCCGGGACAGAAGCTTTCTTT

J: TRBJ2-2
size: many
D: TRBD1
V: TRBV27
CDR3: CASSLEGGDTGELFF
DNA: TGTGCCAGCAGTTTAGAAGGGGGCGACACCGGGGAGCTGTTTTTT

J: TRBJ2-3
size: .
D: TRBD2
V: TRBV6-1
CDR3: CASSESGGRSDTQYF
DNA: TGTGCCAGCAGTGAAAGCGGGGGGAGGTCAGATACGCAGTATTTT

J: TRBJ2-1
size: .
D: TRBD1
V: TRBV13
CDR3: CASSRDRGRNEQFF
DNA: TGTGCCAGCAGCCGAGACAGGGGGCGCAATGAGCAGTTCTTC

J: TRBJ2-1
size: .
D: .
V: TRBV7-9
CDR3: CASSSPFTSGSVFHNEQFF
DNA: TGTGCCAGCAGCTCCCCCTTTACGAGCGGGTCAGTATTCCACAATGAGCAGTTCTTC

J: TRBJ1-4
size: .
D: .
V: TRBV20-1
CDR3: CSASQGMGEKLFF
DNA: TGCAGTGCTAGTCAGGGAATGGGCGAAAAACTGTTTTTT

J: TRBJ2-2
size: .
D: TRBD1
V: TRBV28
CDR3: CASSPPTGVTGELFF
DNA: TGTGCCAGCAGCCCTCCCACAGGGGTAACCGGGGAGCTGTTTTTT

J: TRBJ2-7
size: .
D: .
V: TRBV11-2
CDR3: CASSPTPQLAGEQYF
DNA: TGTGCCAGCAGCCCCACCCCACAGTTGGCGGGAGAGCAGTACTTC

J: TRBJ2-4
size: .
D: TRBD1
V: TRBV15
CDR3: CATSRPDRGGIAKNIQYF
DNA: TGTGCCACCAGCAGGCCCGACAGGGGAGGTATAGCCAAAAACATTCAGTACTTC

J: TRBJ2-5
size: .
D: TRBD2
V: TRBV6-5
CDR3: CASSYQRGGSETQYF
DNA: TGTGCCAGCAGTTACCAGCGGGGGGGAAGTGAGACCCAGTACTTC

J: TRBJ2-7
size: .
D: TRBD1
V: TRBV9
CDR3: CASSGGYGQGLYEQYF
DNA: TGTGCCAGCAGCGGAGGGTATGGACAGGGGCTATACGAGCAGTACTTC

J: TRBJ2-1
size: .
D: .
V: TRBV21-1
CDR3: CASSKALLSSYNEQFF
DNA: TGTGCCAGCAGCAAAGCACTCCTTAGCTCCTACAATGAGCAGTTCTTC

J: TRBJ2-1
size: once
D: .
V: TRBV30
CDR3: CATGNRFYNEQFF
DNA: TGTGCCACGGGGAACAGATTTTACAATGAGCAGTTCTTC